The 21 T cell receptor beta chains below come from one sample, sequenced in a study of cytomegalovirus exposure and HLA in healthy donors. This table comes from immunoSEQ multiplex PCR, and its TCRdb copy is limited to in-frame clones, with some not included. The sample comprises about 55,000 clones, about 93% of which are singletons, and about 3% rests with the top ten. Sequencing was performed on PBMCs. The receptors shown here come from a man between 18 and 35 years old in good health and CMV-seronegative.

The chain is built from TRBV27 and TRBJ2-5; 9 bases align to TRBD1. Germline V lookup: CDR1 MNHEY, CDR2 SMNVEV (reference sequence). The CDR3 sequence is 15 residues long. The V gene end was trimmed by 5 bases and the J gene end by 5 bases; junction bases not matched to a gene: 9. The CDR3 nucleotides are TGTGCCAGCAGTCCAGGGACAGGGAATTGGGAGACCCAGTACTTC. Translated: CASSPGTGNWETQYF.

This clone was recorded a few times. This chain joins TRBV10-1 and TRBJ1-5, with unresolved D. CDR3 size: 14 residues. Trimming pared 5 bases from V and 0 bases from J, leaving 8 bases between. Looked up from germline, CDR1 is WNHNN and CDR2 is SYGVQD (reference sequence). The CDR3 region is CASSSGDSNQPQHF. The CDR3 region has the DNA TGCGCCAGCAGTTCCGGGGATAGCAATCAGCCCCAGCATTTT.

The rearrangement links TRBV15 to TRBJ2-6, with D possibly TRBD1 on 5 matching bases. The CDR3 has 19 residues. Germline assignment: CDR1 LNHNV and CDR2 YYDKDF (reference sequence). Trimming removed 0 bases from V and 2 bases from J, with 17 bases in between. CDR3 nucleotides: TGTGCCACCAGCAGAGATGTGGTGGGGAAAGGGGCTGGGGCCAACGTCCTGACTTTC. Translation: CATSRDVVGKGAGANVLTF.

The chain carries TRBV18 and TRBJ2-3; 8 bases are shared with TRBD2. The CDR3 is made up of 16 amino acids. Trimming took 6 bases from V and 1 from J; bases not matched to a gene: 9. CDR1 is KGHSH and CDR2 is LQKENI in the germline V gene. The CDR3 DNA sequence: TGTGCCAGCTCCCCGATCCCCGGGAGGGGCACAGATACGCAGTATTTT. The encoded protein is CASSPIPGRGTDTQYF.

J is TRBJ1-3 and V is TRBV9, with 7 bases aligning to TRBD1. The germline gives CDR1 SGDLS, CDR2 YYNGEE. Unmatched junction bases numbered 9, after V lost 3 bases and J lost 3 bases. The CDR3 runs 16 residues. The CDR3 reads CASSGNDREVGNTIYF. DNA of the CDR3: TGTGCCAGCAGCGGAAACGACAGGGAAGTTGGAAACACCATATATTTT.

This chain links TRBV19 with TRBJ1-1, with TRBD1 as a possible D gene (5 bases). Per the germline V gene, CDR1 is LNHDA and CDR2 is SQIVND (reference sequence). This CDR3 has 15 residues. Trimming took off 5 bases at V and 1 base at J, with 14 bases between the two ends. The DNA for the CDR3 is TGTGCCAGTAGTTCTCGTCCCGACAGGAACACTGAAGCTTTCTTT. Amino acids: CASSSRPDRNTEAFF.

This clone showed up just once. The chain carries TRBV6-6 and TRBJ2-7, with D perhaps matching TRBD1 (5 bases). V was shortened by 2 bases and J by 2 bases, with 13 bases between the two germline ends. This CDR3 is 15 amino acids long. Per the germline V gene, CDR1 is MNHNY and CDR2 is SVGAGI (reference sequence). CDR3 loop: CASSYDSLNPYEQYF. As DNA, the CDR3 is TGTGCCAGCAGTTACGACAGCCTAAATCCCTACGAGCAGTACTTC.

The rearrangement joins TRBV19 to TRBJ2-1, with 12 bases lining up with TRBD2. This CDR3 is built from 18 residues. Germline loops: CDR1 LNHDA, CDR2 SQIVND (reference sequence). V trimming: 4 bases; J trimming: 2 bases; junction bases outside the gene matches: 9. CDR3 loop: CASSNFYWTSGTYNEQFF. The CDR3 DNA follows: TGTGCCAGTAGTAACTTTTATTGGACTAGCGGGACCTACAATGAGCAGTTCTTC.

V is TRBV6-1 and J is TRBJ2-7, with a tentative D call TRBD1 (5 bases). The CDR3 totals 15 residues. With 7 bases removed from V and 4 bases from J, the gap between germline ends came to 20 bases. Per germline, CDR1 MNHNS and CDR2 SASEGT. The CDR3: CASMSNGWGLYEQYF. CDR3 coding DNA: TGTGCCAGCATGTCAAACGGGTGGGGCCTTTACGAGCAGTACTTC.

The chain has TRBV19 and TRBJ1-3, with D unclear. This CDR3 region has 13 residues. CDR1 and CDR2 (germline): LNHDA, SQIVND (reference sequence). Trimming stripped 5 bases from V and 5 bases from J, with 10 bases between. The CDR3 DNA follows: TGTGCCAGTAGTCCTGGGCCGAGAAACACCATATATTTT. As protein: CASSPGPRNTIYF.

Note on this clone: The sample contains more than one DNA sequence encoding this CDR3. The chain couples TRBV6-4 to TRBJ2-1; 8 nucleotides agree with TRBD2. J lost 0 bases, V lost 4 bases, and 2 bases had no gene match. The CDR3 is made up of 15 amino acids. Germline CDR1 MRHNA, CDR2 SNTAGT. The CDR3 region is CASSGTSGSYNEQFF. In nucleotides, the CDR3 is TGTGCCAGCAGTGGAACTAGCGGCTCCTACAATGAGCAGTTCTTC.

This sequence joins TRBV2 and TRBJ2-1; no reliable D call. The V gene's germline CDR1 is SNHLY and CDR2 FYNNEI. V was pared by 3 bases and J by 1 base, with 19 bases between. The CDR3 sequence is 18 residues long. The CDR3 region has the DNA TGTGCCAGCAGTGATGACGCCGACGGGTCGCTATCCTACAATGAGCAGTTCTTC. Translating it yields CASSDDADGSLSYNEQFF. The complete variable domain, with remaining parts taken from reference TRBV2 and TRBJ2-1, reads EPEVTQTPSHQVTQMGQEVILRCVPISNHLYFYWYRQILGQKVEFLVSFYNNEISEKSEIFDDQFSVERPDGSNFTLKIRSTKLEDSAMYFCASSDDADGSLSYNEQFFGPGTRLTVL.

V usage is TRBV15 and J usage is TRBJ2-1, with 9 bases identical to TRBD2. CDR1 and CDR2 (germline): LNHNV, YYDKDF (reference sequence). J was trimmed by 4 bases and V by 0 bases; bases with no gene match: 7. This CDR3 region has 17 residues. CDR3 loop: CATSRDRPAGGYNEQFF. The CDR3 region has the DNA TGTGCCACCAGCAGAGATCGTCCAGCGGGAGGTTACAATGAGCAGTTCTTC.

The CDR3 loop is CASSGGENTEAFF. CDR3 bases: TGTGCCAGCAGCGGGGGGGAAAACACTGAAGCTTTCTTT. The V gene is TRBV6-1, the J gene TRBJ1-1; perhaps TRBD1 as D (5 bases). There are 13 residues in the CDR3. The germline V gene encodes CDR1 MNHNS and CDR2 SASEGT. V was trimmed by 6 bases and J by 2 bases, leaving 10 bases between them.

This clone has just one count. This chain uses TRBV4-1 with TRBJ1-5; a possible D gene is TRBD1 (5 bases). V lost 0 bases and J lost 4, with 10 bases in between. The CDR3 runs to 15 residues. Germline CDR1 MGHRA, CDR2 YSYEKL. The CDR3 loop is CASSQDFGGNQPQHF. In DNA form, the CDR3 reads TGCGCCAGCAGCCAAGATTTCGGGGGAAATCAGCCCCAGCATTTT.

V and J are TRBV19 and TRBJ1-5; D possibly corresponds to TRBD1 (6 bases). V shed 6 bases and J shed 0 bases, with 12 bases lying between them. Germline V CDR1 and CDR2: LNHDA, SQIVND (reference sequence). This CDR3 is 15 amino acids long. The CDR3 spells CASRGDTHSNQPQHF. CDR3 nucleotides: TGTGCCAGTAGGGGGGACACACATAGCAATCAGCCCCAGCATTTT.

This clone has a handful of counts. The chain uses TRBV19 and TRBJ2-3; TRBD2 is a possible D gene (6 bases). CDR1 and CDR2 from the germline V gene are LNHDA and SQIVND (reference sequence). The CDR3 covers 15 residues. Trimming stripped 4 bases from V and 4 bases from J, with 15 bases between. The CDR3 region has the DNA TGTGCCAGTAGTACGTCCGGGACTTCGGCAGATACGCAGTATTTT. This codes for CASSTSGTSADTQYF.

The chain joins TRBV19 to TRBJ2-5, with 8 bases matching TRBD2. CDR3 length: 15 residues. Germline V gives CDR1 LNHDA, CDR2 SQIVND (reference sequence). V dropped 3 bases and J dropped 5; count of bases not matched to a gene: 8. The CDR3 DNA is TGTGCCAGTAGTATTACGGCGGGAGGATTGGAGACCCAGTACTTC. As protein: CASSITAGGLETQYF.

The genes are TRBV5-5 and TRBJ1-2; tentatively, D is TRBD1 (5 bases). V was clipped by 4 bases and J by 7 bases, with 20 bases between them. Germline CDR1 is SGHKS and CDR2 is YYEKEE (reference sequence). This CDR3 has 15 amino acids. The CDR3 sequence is CASSPQGGRLGGYTF. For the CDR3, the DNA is TGTGCCAGCAGCCCCCAGGGAGGGAGGTTGGGTGGCTACACCTTC.

CDR3 DNA: TGTGCCAGCAGCTTCTCTTGGGGACATACGAACACCGGGGAGCTGTTTTTT. Its protein is CASSFSWGHTNTGELFF. The rearrangement uses TRBV11-3 and TRBJ2-2, with D possibly TRBD1 on 6 matching bases. Germline assignment: CDR1 SGHNT and CDR2 YENEEA. The CDR3 has 17 amino acids. V lost 3 bases and J 0 bases, leaving 14 bases between the germline ends.

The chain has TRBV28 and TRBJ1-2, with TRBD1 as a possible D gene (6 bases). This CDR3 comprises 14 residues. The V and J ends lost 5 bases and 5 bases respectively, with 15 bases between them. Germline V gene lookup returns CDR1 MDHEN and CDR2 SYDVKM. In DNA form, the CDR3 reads TGTGCCAGCAGTGTACCGCAGGGGACGTATGGCTACACCTTC. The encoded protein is CASSVPQGTYGYTF.